Sequencing of this TCR beta chain was carried out in a study of CD8 T cells in Susac syndrome. After extraction with the RNeasy kit, roughly 0.45 to 1 ug of the RNA was reverse transcribed using random hexamers. Each CDR3 protein gets one entry after TCRdb re-called the immunoSEQ multiplex PCR reads with MiXCR. Of 85,000 to 130,000 distinct CDR3 sequences listed, approximately 94% were seen once; the top ten hold 0.41%. The sequence derives from a human donor with Susac syndrome. Material: CD8+ T cells from PBMCs.

CDR3 in amino acids: CASSEQLQARLAFF. The CDR3 DNA is TGCGCCAGCAGTGAGCAGTTACAGGCTCGTTTAGCTTTCTTT. The chain carries TRBV10-2 and TRBJ1-1; D is perhaps TRBD1 (5 bases). Per germline, CDR1 WSHSY and CDR2 SAAADI. The CDR3 is 14 amino acids. The V and J ends lost 2 bases and 10 bases respectively, with 17 bases between them.